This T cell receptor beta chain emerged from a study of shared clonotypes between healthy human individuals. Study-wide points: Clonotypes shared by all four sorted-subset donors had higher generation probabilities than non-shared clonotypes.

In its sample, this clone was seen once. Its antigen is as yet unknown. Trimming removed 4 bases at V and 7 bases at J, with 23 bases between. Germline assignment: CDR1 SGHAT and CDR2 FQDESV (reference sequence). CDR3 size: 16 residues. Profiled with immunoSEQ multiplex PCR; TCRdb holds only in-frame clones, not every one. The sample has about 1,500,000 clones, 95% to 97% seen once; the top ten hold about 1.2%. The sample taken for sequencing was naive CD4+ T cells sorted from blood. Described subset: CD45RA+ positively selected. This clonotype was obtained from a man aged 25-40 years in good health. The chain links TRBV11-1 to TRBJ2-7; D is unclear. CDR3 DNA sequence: TGTGCCAGCAGCTCCTTACTCGGGTCCAATGGTGAAGAGCAGTACTTC. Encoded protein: CASSSLLGSNGEEQYF.